Included here is one T cell receptor (beta chain) sequence, with context. From germline, CDR1 is SGHRS and CDR2 YFSETQ. Between the trimmed V and J ends, which lost 10 bases and 3 bases, there was a span of 14 bases. This CDR3 is 12 amino acids long. This record comes from a study of blood T cell repertoires in COVID-19. At the level of the study: Specimens from acute and convalescent COVID-19 originated in the United States, Italy and Spain. PBMCs, B-cell-depleted T cells, or T cells were the source of the cDNA or gDNA that made up the material.

Data came from immunoSEQ multiplex PCR; TCRdb stores just in-frame clones and leaves some out. The sample includes under 450,000 clones, roughly nine tenths seen only once; the top ten take almost 3%. Participants were placed into cohorts based on the clinical history they reported. Among Cohort 3 donors, those recovered had two negative PCRs, clearance, or symptom resolution. Sequenced sample: PBMCs or T cells enriched from blood (not recorded which). The TCR was taken from a woman aged 25 to 39 who had recovered from COVID-19. V gene TRBV5-1 combines with J gene TRBJ2-7; tentative D call: TRBD2 (6 bases). CDR3 in DNA: TGCGCCGCGCCGGGGGAGATCTACGAGCAGTACTTC. Its translation is CAAPGEIYEQYF.